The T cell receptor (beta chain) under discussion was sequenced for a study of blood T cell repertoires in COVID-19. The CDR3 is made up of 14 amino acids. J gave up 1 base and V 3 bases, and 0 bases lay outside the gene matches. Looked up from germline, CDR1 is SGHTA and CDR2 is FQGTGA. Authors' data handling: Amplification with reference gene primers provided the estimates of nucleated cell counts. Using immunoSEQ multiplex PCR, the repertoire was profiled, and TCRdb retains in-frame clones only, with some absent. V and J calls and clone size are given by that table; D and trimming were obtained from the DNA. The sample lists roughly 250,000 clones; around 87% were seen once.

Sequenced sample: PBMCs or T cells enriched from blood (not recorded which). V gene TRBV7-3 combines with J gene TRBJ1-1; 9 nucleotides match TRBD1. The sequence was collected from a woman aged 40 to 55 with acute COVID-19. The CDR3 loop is CASSLDRGNTEAFF. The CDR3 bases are TGTGCCAGCAGCTTGGACAGGGGGAACACTGAAGCTTTCTTT.